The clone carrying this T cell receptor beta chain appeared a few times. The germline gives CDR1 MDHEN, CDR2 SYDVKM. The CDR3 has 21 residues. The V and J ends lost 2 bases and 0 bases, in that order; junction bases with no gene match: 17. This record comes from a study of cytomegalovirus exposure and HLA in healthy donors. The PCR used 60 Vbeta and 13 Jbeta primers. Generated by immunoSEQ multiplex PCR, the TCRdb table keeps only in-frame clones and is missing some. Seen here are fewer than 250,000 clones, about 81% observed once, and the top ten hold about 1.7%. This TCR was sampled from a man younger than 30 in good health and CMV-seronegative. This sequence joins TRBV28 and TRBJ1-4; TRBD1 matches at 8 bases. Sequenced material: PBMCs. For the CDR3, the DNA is TGTGCCAGCAGTTTAGGAAGACAGGGGAGGGTTGGGGTTCCAACTAATGAAAAACTGTTTTTT. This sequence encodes CASSLGRQGRVGVPTNEKLFF.